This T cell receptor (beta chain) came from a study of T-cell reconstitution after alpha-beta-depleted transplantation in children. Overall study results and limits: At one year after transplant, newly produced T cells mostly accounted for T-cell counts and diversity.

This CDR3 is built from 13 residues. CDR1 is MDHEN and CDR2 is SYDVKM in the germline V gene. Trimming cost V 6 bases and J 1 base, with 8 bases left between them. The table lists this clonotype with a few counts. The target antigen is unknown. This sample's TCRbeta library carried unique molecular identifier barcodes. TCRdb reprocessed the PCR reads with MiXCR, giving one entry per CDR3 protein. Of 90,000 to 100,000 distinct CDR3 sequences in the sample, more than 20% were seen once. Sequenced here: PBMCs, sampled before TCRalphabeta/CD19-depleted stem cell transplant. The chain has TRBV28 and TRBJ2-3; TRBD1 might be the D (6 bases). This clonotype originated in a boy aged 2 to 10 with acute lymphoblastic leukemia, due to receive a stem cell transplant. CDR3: CASRRQGTDTQYF. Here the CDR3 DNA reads TGTGCCAGCAGAAGACAGGGCACAGATACGCAGTATTTT.